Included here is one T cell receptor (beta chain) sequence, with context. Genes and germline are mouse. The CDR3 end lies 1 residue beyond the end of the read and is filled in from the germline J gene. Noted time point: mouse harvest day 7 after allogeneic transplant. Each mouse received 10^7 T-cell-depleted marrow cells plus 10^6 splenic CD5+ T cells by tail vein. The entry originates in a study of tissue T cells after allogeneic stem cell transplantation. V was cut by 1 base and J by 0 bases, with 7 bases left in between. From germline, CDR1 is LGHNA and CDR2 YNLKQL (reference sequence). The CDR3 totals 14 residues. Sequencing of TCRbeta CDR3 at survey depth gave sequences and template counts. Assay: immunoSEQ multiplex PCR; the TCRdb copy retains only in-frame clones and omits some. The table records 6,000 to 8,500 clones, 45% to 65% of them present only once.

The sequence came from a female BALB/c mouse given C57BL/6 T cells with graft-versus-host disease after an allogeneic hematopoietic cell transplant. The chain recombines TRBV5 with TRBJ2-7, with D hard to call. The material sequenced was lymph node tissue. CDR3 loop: CASSQGHFSYEQYF. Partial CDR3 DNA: TGTGCCAGCAGCCAAGGACACTTCTCCTATGAACAGTAC.